This T cell receptor beta chain is from a study of PD-1 blockade in classical Hodgkin lymphoma. Study-level points and caveats: Baseline diversity resembling that of newly diagnosed patients was seen in complete responders.

About this clone: The antigen remains unidentified.

Profiled with immunoSEQ multiplex PCR; TCRdb holds only in-frame clones, not every one. The data show around 10,000 clones, nearly 80% seen once. Relapse was seen in all patients after autologous stem cell transplantation, and brentuximab vedotin exposure was variable. The sample consisted of peripheral blood mononuclear cells (PBMCs), taken before the second cycle of nivolumab. This TCR was sampled from a human donor with classical Hodgkin lymphoma.

This CDR3 is CASGSGLAGAEQYF. In DNA, the CDR3 is TGTGCCAGCGGATCCGGACTAGCGGGAGCCGAGCAGTACTTC. The chain is built from TRBV28 and TRBJ2-7, with 13 bases aligning to TRBD2. Trimming removed 8 bases from V and 6 bases from J; junction bases left unmatched: 7. The germline CDR1 and CDR2 sequences are MDHEN and SYDVKM. This CDR3 has 14 amino acids.